The 13 T cell receptor beta chains reported below all come from one sample, sequenced in a study of OX40 agonist ivuxolimab in advanced cancers. The data were produced by immunoSEQ multiplex PCR, yet TCRdb's version contains in-frame clones alone and is incomplete. In the table there are about 20,000 clones, about 83% of which are singletons. The specimen comprised CD4+ or CD8+ T cells sorted from blood, sampled in a trial of the OX40 agonist ivuxolimab. The receptors here all came from an adult with an advanced solid tumor such as melanoma, head and neck, liver or kidney cancer.

The chain combines TRBV7-9 with TRBJ2-1; the match to TRBD1 covers 8 bases. V shed 5 bases and J 6 bases; nucleotides not matched to a gene: 12. This CDR3 has 16 amino acids. Germline CDR1 is SEHNR and CDR2 is FQNEAQ (reference sequence). CDR3 DNA sequence: TGTGCCAGCAGCCCGCGGACAGGGCCCACTTCCAATGAGCAGTTCTTC. Residues: CASSPRTGPTSNEQFF. The variable domain in full, with the rest retrieved from reference TRBV7-9 and TRBJ2-1, is DTGVSQNPRHKITKRGQNVTFRCDPISEHNRLYWYRQTLGQGPEFLTYFQNEAQLEKSRLLSDRFSAERPKGSFSTLEIQRTEQGDSAMYLCASSPRTGPTSNEQFFGPGTRLTVL.

This clone was seen once. J is TRBJ1-3 and V is TRBV5-1, with D possibly being TRBD1 (5 bases). This CDR3 is built from 15 residues. Between the trimmed V and J ends, which lost 1 base and 8 bases, there was a span of 16 bases. Germline values: CDR1 SGHRS, CDR2 YFSETQ. DNA of the CDR3: TGCGCCAGCAGCTTGCGGGGGGGAGATCGGGACACCATATATTTT. This translates into CASSLRGGDRDTIYF.

The chain links TRBV27 to TRBJ2-4; tentatively, D is TRBD2 (7 bases). Germline values: CDR1 MNHEY, CDR2 SMNVEV (reference sequence). V was shortened by 5 bases and J by 9 bases, with 17 bases between the two germline ends. This CDR3 spans 14 amino acids. The CDR3 region has the DNA TGTGCCAGCAGTCTTTTGGGGGGAGGGGGCATTCAGTACTTC. This codes for CASSLLGGGGIQYF.

The sample holds one count of this clone. The V and J genes are TRBV7-9 and TRBJ1-5; D gene uncertain. CDR3 length: 14 residues. CDR1 and CDR2 (germline): SEHNR, FQNEAQ (reference sequence). The ends were cut back, 4 bases at V and 3 bases at J, with 10 bases in the middle. In DNA form, the CDR3 reads TGTGCCAGCAGCTCGGACGGCTTCAATCAGCCCCAGCATTTT. Amino acids: CASSSDGFNQPQHF.

The chain links TRBV28 to TRBJ1-3; no definite D call. The CDR3 covers 16 residues. The V and J ends lost 1 base and 6 bases respectively, with 16 bases between them. The germline V gene has CDR1 MDHEN and CDR2 SYDVKM. Here the CDR3 reads CASSLSQGFIENTIYF. In DNA, the CDR3 is TGTGCCAGCAGTTTATCCCAAGGGTTTATCGAAAACACCATATATTTT.

In its sample, this clone was seen a few times. The chain is built from TRBV6-1 and TRBJ2-7, with D possibly being TRBD1 (5 bases). Germline CDR1 reads MNHNS; CDR2 reads SASEGT. The CDR3 consists of 17 residues. Trimming shortened V by 2 bases and J by 0 bases, and 17 bases separated the two germline ends. The CDR3 coding sequence is TGTGCCAGCAGTGAATTGGGGTACAAGGGGAACTCCTACGAGCAGTACTTC. Amino acids: CASSELGYKGNSYEQYF.

The chain joins TRBV2 to TRBJ1-1; possible D gene TRBD1, 6 bases. V was clipped by 4 bases and J by 0 bases, with 18 bases between them. The CDR3 totals 17 residues. Per the germline V gene, CDR1 is SNHLY and CDR2 is FYNNEI. The CDR3 is CASSGRTDTRMNTEAFF. In DNA, the CDR3 is TGTGCCAGCAGTGGGCGGACAGACACTAGGATGAACACTGAAGCTTTCTTT.

The chain employs TRBV5-6 and TRBJ2-7; D is unclear. Germline V gene data show CDR1 as SGHDT and CDR2 as YYEEEE. The CDR3 totals 11 residues. Trimming removed 2 bases from V and 4 bases from J, with 4 bases in between. The CDR3 sequence is CASSFMYEQYF. In nucleotides, the CDR3 is TGTGCCAGCAGCTTTATGTACGAGCAGTACTTC.

This rearrangement joins TRBV4-1 to TRBJ2-7, with 8 positions matching TRBD1. J was trimmed by 0 bases and V by 1 base; bases with no gene match: 2. Germline-derived CDR1 and CDR2 are MGHRA and YSYEKL. CDR3 length: 15 residues. CDR3 DNA: TGCGCCAGCAGCCAAGGCACAGGGGGCTCCTACGAGCAGTACTTC. Encoded protein: CASSQGTGGSYEQYF.

This sequence joins TRBV28 and TRBJ1-1; D gene uncertain. The germline V gene encodes CDR1 MDHEN and CDR2 SYDVKM. The CDR3 is 14 residues long. V lost 8 bases and J lost 10, with 23 bases in between. The CDR3 here is CASAPEGWKLGAFF. The DNA for the CDR3 is TGTGCCAGCGCCCCGGAGGGATGGAAGCTGGGAGCTTTCTTT.

This chain's CDR3 is CSVEDRGLGGYTF. The CDR3 DNA reads TGCAGCGTTGAAGATAGGGGCCTGGGAGGCTACACCTTC. The rearrangement links TRBV29-1 to TRBJ1-2, with D maybe TRBD1 (5 bases). The germline V gene has CDR1 SQVTM and CDR2 ANQGSEA. The CDR3 covers 13 residues. V was cut by 0 bases and J by 8 bases, with 13 bases left in between. Full variable domain (rest looked up from reference TRBV29-1 and TRBJ1-2): SAVISQKPSRDICQRGTSLTIQCQVDSQVTMMFWYRQQPGQSLTLIATANQGSEATYESGFVIDKFPISRPNLTFSTLTVSNMSPEDSSIYLCSVEDRGLGGYTFGSGTRLTVV.

By share of the sample, this clone is hyperexpanded. The V call is TRBV27, the J call TRBJ1-3; unclear D gene. V was clipped by 5 bases and J by 0 bases, with 23 bases between them. The CDR3 sequence is 19 residues long. Germline CDR1 MNHEY, CDR2 SMNVEV (reference sequence). The CDR3 DNA sequence: TGTGCCAGCAGTCCAACCTTAGTCCGTGCAGATAGCTCTGGAAACACCATATATTTT. Its translation: CASSPTLVRADSSGNTIYF.

V gene TRBV5-5 combines with J gene TRBJ2-7; the D gene is possibly TRBD2 (6 bases). The CDR3 covers 14 residues. Germline lookup yields CDR1 SGHKS and CDR2 YYEKEE (reference sequence). V lost 2 bases, J lost 3 bases, and 12 bases lay in between. CDR3 DNA: TGTGCCAGCAGCTTCACCGGGACTTACTACGAGCAGTACTTC. Translating gives CASSFTGTYYEQYF.